Below are 27 T cell receptor beta chains sequenced from a single sample in a study of CD8+ T cells in alopecia areata (dated by TCRdb to 2017 to 2018). The time point label for this specimen denotes: baseline before oral tofacitinib. The library was generated by the immunoSEQ multiplex PCR assay. To provide template for TCR sequencing, every sample had RNA extracted and reverse transcribed into cDNA. TCRdb mirrors the immuneACCESS table, restricted to in-frame sequences. Some clones are absent from its copies; in checked studies, under half trace to an unresolved V gene, and the reason for the others is unknown. In this sample the table shows around 250,000 clones, about two thirds of which occur a single time. The ten largest account for approximately 1.2% of the sample. Sequencing used CD4+ T cells sorted from blood, obtained at week 0. These receptors came from a human donor with alopecia areata.

The chain combines TRBV6-5 with TRBJ1-2; weak D call: TRBD1 (5 bases). Per the germline V gene, CDR1 is MNHEY and CDR2 is SVGAGI. The V end was cut by 3 bases, the J end by 0 bases, with 8 bases between. This CDR3 region has 14 residues. The CDR3, as DNA: TGTGCCAGCAGTTATGGGGACTCTAACTATGGCTACACCTTC. Its protein product is CASSYGDSNYGYTF.

Of note for this clone: The identical CDR3 is also encoded by other nucleotide sequences in the sample. The J gene is TRBJ1-3, the V gene TRBV29-1; a weak D match, TRBD1 (6 bases). Per the germline V gene, CDR1 is SQVTM and CDR2 is ANQGSEA. The CDR3 sequence is 13 residues long. CDR3 in DNA: TGCAGTGCCGGGACAACCTCTGGAAACACCATATATTTT. Encoded protein: CSAGTTSGNTIYF.

Regarding this clone: Other nucleotide sequences in the sample specify the same CDR3. J is TRBJ2-7 and V is TRBV5-1, with D maybe TRBD1 (6 bases). This CDR3 contains 13 residues. The V end lost 4 bases, the J end lost 0 bases, and 8 bases lay between the germline ends. CDR1 is SGHRS and CDR2 is YFSETQ in the germline V gene. The CDR3 DNA is TGCGCCAGCAGCAGGGACAACTCCTACGAGCAGTACTTC. It is translated as CASSRDNSYEQYF.

This chain connects TRBV30 to TRBJ2-3; no firm D call. CDR3 length: 12 residues. Germline-derived CDR1 and CDR2 are GTSNPN and SVGIG (reference sequence). V was shortened by 8 bases and J by 0 bases, with 9 bases between the two germline ends. The CDR3 spells CAVGRSTDTQYF. In nucleotides, the CDR3 is TGTGCCGTCGGACGTAGCACAGATACGCAGTATTTT.

The CDR3 is CASSPDRHNTGELFF. The DNA of the CDR3 is TGTGCCAGCAGTCCGGACAGACACAACACCGGGGAGCTGTTTTTT. The chain has TRBV2 and TRBJ2-2; D is possibly TRBD1 (6 bases). This CDR3 contains 15 residues. V gave up 5 bases and J gave up 2 bases, with 12 bases separating them. Germline values: CDR1 SNHLY, CDR2 FYNNEI.

V usage is TRBV7-2 and J usage is TRBJ2-7; no reliable D call. The germline V gene has CDR1 SGHTA and CDR2 FQGNSA. Trimming removed 2 bases from V and 4 bases from J, with 3 bases in between. CDR3 length: 11 amino acids. CDR3: CASSLTYEQYF. For the CDR3, the DNA is TGTGCCAGCAGCTTAACATACGAGCAGTACTTC. Drawing the rest from reference TRBV7-2 and TRBJ2-7, the complete variable domain is GAGVSQSPSNKVTEKGKDVELRCDPISGHTALYWYRQSLGQGLEFLIYFQGNSAPDKSGLPSDRFSAERTGGSVSTLTIQRTQQEDSAVYLCASSLTYEQYFGPGTRLTVT.

The V call is TRBV4-2, the J call TRBJ1-2; D is uncertain. The ends were cut back, 0 bases at V and 2 bases at J, with 10 bases in the middle. This CDR3 is built from 15 residues. The germline V gene has CDR1 LGHNA and CDR2 YNFKEQ. The CDR3 coding sequence is TGTGCCAGCAGCCAAGAGAGTCAGGCCAACTATGGCTACACCTTC. This codes for CASSQESQANYGYTF.

The chain joins TRBV11-2 to TRBJ1-1, with TRBD1 matching over 8 bases. Trimming removed 3 bases from V and 2 bases from J; junction bases left unmatched: 11. CDR1 is SGHAT, CDR2 FQNNGV, per germline. The CDR3 has 17 amino acids. Here the CDR3 reads CASSFSPRDRRNTEAFF. The CDR3 coding sequence is TGTGCCAGCAGCTTCTCACCTCGGGACAGGAGAAACACTGAAGCTTTCTTT.

The V gene is TRBV7-9, the J gene TRBJ2-4; TRBD1 matches 9 bases. CDR1 SEHNR and CDR2 FQNEAQ come from the germline V gene (reference sequence). V trimming: 5 bases; J trimming: 0 bases; junction bases outside the gene matches: 5. CDR3 length: 16 residues. The CDR3 is CASSQNRGLAKNIQYF. Here the CDR3 DNA reads TGTGCCAGCAGCCAAAACAGGGGGCTAGCCAAAAACATTCAGTACTTC.

This clone was observed once. V and J are TRBV5-1 and TRBJ2-7; D may correspond to TRBD1 or TRBD2 (6 bases each). V lost 5 bases and J 6 bases, leaving 18 bases between the germline ends. CDR3 length equals 14 residues. Germline CDR1 is SGHRS and CDR2 is YFSETQ. CDR3: CASRPTGALFEQYF. CDR3 DNA sequence: TGCGCCAGCAGGCCTACGGGGGCGCTTTTCGAGCAGTACTTC. Filled out from reference TRBV5-1 and TRBJ2-7, the complete variable domain reads KAGVTQTPRYLIKTRGQQVTLSCSPISGHRSVSWYQQTPGQGLQFLFEYFSETQRNKGNFPGRFSGRQFSNSRSEMNVSTLELGDSALYLCASRPTGALFEQYFGPGTRLTVT.

This clone appeared many times. The chain is built from TRBV4-1 and TRBJ1-5; perhaps TRBD1 as D (6 bases). The germline gives CDR1 MGHRA, CDR2 YSYEKL. Trimming removed 4 bases from V and 0 bases from J, with 10 bases in between. The CDR3 has 15 amino acids. The CDR3 spells CASSLHRDSNQPQHF. CDR3 nucleotides: TGCGCCAGCAGCCTGCACAGGGATAGCAATCAGCCCCAGCATTTT.

The V gene is TRBV6-5, the J gene TRBJ1-1, with a weak D call TRBD1 (5 bases). Germline-derived CDR1 and CDR2 are MNHEY and SVGAGI. V shed 4 bases and J shed 6 bases, with 15 bases lying between them. The CDR3 totals 14 residues. The CDR3: CASSSITGGSEAFF. As DNA, the CDR3 is TGTGCCAGCAGTTCCATCACAGGCGGATCTGAAGCTTTCTTT.

The chain uses TRBV25-1 and TRBJ2-2; D unresolved. Trimming stripped 4 bases from V and 8 bases from J, with 5 bases between. CDR3 length equals 11 residues. Germline V gene lookup returns CDR1 MGHDK and CDR2 SYGVNS. CDR3 nucleotides: TGTGCCAGCAGTGTAGGAGGGGAGCTGTTTTTT. Its translation is CASSVGGELFF.

This sequence joins TRBV11-2 and TRBJ1-1; D unclear. V was pared by 1 base and J by 1 base, with 7 bases between. CDR3 length: 14 amino acids. The germline CDR1 and CDR2 sequences are SGHAT and FQNNGV. DNA of the CDR3: TGTGCCAGCAGCTTAGGGCCAGGGAACACTGAAGCTTTCTTT. This sequence encodes CASSLGPGNTEAFF.

The chain uses TRBV30 and TRBJ2-7; D assignment may be TRBD1 or TRBD2 (5 bases each). V was clipped by 5 bases and J by 7 bases, with 21 bases between them. CDR3 length equals 14 residues. Germline V gene sequence: CDR1 GTSNPN, CDR2 SVGIG (reference sequence). The CDR3 sequence: CAWRPGTFALEQYF. CDR3 DNA sequence: TGTGCCTGGCGTCCCGGGACCTTCGCCCTGGAGCAGTACTTC.

J is TRBJ2-7 and V is TRBV19; 10 bases agree with TRBD1. The germline V gene has CDR1 LNHDA and CDR2 SQIVND (reference sequence). J was trimmed by 1 base and V by 5 bases; bases with no gene match: 2. This CDR3 comprises 14 residues. CDR3 sequence (DNA): TGTGCCAGTAGTCTGGGACAGGGGTCCTACGAGCAGTACTTC. Translated: CASSLGQGSYEQYF.

The J gene is TRBJ1-2, the V gene TRBV5-1; D perhaps matches TRBD1 (5 bases). Germline CDR1 is SGHRS and CDR2 is YFSETQ. This CDR3 has 13 residues. The V end lost 4 bases, the J end lost 8 bases, and 15 bases lay between the germline ends. CDR3 sequence: CASSRDRLLGYTF. The DNA for the CDR3 is TGCGCCAGCAGCCGGGACCGATTATTGGGCTACACCTTC.

In this sample, this clone turned up a few times. The gene calls are TRBV27 and TRBJ2-7; D gene uncertain. The germline gives CDR1 MNHEY, CDR2 SMNVEV (reference sequence). The CDR3 runs 13 residues. Trimming removed 1 base at V and 2 bases at J, with 6 bases between. The DNA for the CDR3 is TGTGCCAGCAGTTTATTAGGGACCTACGAGCAGTACTTC. Its protein is CASSLLGTYEQYF.

The table lists this clone with a few counts. The chain is built from TRBV11-3 and TRBJ2-3, with D perhaps being TRBD1 or TRBD2 (6 bases each). V was trimmed by 0 bases and J by 6 bases, leaving 13 bases between them. Germline V gene sequence: CDR1 SGHNT, CDR2 YENEEA. The CDR3 covers 15 residues. CDR3 protein: CASSLDGGPQDTQYF. In DNA form, the CDR3 reads TGTGCCAGCAGCTTAGACGGGGGCCCCCAGGATACGCAGTATTTT.

The DNA for the CDR3 is TGTGCCAGCTCACCATCAGGCGTGAACACTGAAGCTTTCTTT. Translation gives CASSPSGVNTEAFF. The V call is TRBV18, the J call TRBJ1-1, with D unclear. CDR1 is KGHSH, CDR2 LQKENI, per germline. The V end lost 2 bases, the J end lost 0 bases, and 7 bases lay between the germline ends. The CDR3 runs 14 residues.

The chain recombines TRBV30 with TRBJ2-2; D is uncertain. The CDR3 totals 14 residues. Trimming pared 2 bases from V and 3 bases from J, leaving 10 bases between. Germline loops: CDR1 GTSNPN, CDR2 SVGIG (reference sequence). The CDR3 DNA is TGTGCCTGGAGTCCCTTAGTCTACACCGGGGAGCTGTTTTTT. The encoded protein is CAWSPLVYTGELFF.

The chain uses TRBV5-1 and TRBJ2-7; TRBD1 matches at 7 bases. Germline loops: CDR1 SGHRS, CDR2 YFSETQ. After removal of 7 bases from V and 0 bases from J, the junction contained 7 bases not matched to a gene. This CDR3 region has 14 residues. The CDR3 sequence is CASGTVPSSYEQYF. The CDR3, as DNA: TGCGCCAGCGGGACAGTCCCTTCCTCCTACGAGCAGTACTTC.

The V and J genes are TRBV30 and TRBJ2-4; the D is unclear. The germline V gene has CDR1 GTSNPN and CDR2 SVGIG (reference sequence). V lost 1 base and J 8 bases, leaving 15 bases between the germline ends. The CDR3 contains 14 residues. CDR3 protein: CAWSDGSFVDIQYF. The CDR3 coding sequence is TGTGCCTGGAGTGATGGCAGTTTTGTGGACATTCAGTACTTC.

The chain combines TRBV2 with TRBJ1-5; TRBD1 matches 9 bases. Germline CDR1 reads SNHLY; CDR2 reads FYNNEI. V dropped 5 bases and J dropped 5; count of bases not matched to a gene: 4. The CDR3 contains 14 residues. The CDR3 DNA is TGTGCCAGCAGTACGACAGGGGGAGATCAGCCCCAGCATTTT. Its protein is CASSTTGGDQPQHF.

This clone occurred a few times. The CDR3 DNA sequence: TGTGCCCCTGGGGGGGGAAGCACAGATACGCAGTATTTT. It translates to CAPGGGSTDTQYF. The gene calls are TRBV6-5 and TRBJ2-3; 7 positions match TRBD2. CDR1 is MNHEY and CDR2 is SVGAGI in the germline V gene. Germline trimming cut 11 bases from V and 0 bases from J; bases unmatched to any gene: 5. This CDR3 comprises 13 residues.

The chain is built from TRBV30 and TRBJ2-2; the D is unclear. CDR3 length: 16 residues. The germline V gene encodes CDR1 GTSNPN and CDR2 SVGIG (reference sequence). V was pared by 5 bases and J by 0 bases, with 16 bases between. CDR3 amino acids: CAWGQTMGSNTGELFF. As DNA, the CDR3 is TGTGCCTGGGGGCAGACGATGGGTTCGAACACCGGGGAGCTGTTTTTT.

The chain carries TRBV20-1 and TRBJ2-4; maybe TRBD1 (6 bases). CDR1 and CDR2 from the germline V gene are DFQATT and SNEGSKA (reference sequence). The CDR3 runs to 11 residues. The V and J ends lost 6 bases and 7 bases respectively, with 10 bases between them. The CDR3 DNA reads TGCAGTGCAACGAGGGGGAACATTCAGTACTTC. Translation: CSATRGNIQYF.